The subject of this entry is one T cell receptor (beta chain). Its antigen has not been determined. No clone much larger than this one lies a single base away; base qualities are absent. The cohort was made up of hundreds of healthy bone marrow donors. At the time of sampling, every cohort member was nominally healthy, though immune exposures that went unrecorded were likely present. The donor tested CMV seronegative and was one of the 352 seronegative cohort members. Every donor gave a peripheral blood sample, and the peripheral blood mononuclear cells from that sample were used for TCR beta sequencing. Genomic DNA extraction from the blood cell samples was performed with the Qiagen DNeasy Blood Extraction Kit. This sample is part of a study of cytomegalovirus exposure and HLA in healthy donors (dated by TCRdb to about 2017). Study-level background: An earlier analysis of fewer than 750 of the donors reported 276 Gb of sequence data and 117 million unique TCR beta sequences obtained from approximately 180 million T cells. Both class I and class II loci were covered by HLA typing, at four-digit resolution. Genome-wide SNP genotypes for about 55% of the roughly 670 donors were used in a later genetic analysis, which treated that subset as a discovery cohort. All discovery cohort repertoires had been generated using a single sequencing platform. The T cell repertoires of under 750 subjects were profiled by immunosequencing and related to cytomegalovirus serostatus. About five DR-DQ haplotypes were treated as single units for association and clustering because of strong linkage in the cohort. Typing coverage varied by locus: roughly 629-630 donors for A, B, C, DRB1 and DQB1; approximately 500 for DQA1; over 600 for DPA1; around 450 for DPB1. Among some 400 genotyped donors of the cohort, an average of roughly 230,000 unique TCR beta nucleotide sequences was sequenced per donor, of which about 18% were non-productive. The study aimed to test whether signatures of past pathogen exposure could be identified by cataloging public T cell receptors. In an earlier analysis of 550 to 700 of the donors, high-throughput TCR beta sequencing was used to judge whether each TCR beta V gene segment behaved as functional or pseudogenic. In the later analysis, no new phenotypic data were used to find candidate immune exposures; instead, reliance was placed on TCR beta sequences and their occurrence across donors. Of the 300 to 400 genotyped donors, approximately 82% fell in the genetic ancestry cluster associated with self-reported Caucasian donors. High-throughput TCR immunosequencing, statistical association of individual TCRs with disease status, and machine learning were combined to predict cytomegalovirus infection status. Approximately 300 gigabases of sequencing data and about 92 million unique TCR sequences made up an early release that covered some 640 HLA-typed donors. In addition to the first cohort of 666 subjects, a separate validation cohort of some 120 different subjects was used. To study patterns of TCR occurrence, a later analysis re-analyzed previously published TCR beta repertoires from 600 to 750 donors and added high-resolution HLA genotyping. Donor age, sex, ethnicity and CMV serostatus were compiled together with the repertoire data.

Points the paper makes about the study in general: Linkage disequilibrium might explain the correlated functional status among segregating V segments, but an unknown experimental factor could not be ruled out. A later analysis associated 16,951 TCR beta sequences with specific HLA alleles at a false discovery rate of 0.05. Compared with equally common non-associated chains, HLA-associated TCR beta chains in a later analysis were more clonally expanded and had lower generation probabilities. A later genetic analysis reported fewer N-insertions in productive TCRs among donors in an Asian-associated ancestry cluster than the roughly 670-donor mean. A further reported finding was that TCR beta sequences accurately predicted the HLA-A and HLA-B alleles for most subjects in the first cohort. A later analysis found that TCR association rates varied across HLA loci, with DRB1 alleles showing the most associated TCRs and HLA-C alleles the fewest. In vitro tests confirmed that a few of the cytomegalovirus-associated TCR beta chains recognize cytomegalovirus antigens. Broadly in line with IMGT annotations, most TCR beta V segments showed up in productive rearrangements about 87% or about 30% of the time in an earlier analysis of 450 to 750 of the donors. Presence/absence analyses assumed roughly uniform sequencing depth across donors, an assumption that may not hold. Most TCR sequences were seen in very few donors, while some public TCRs were found in many individuals. The authors suggested that the approach could potentially be extended to other disease states and immunological phenotypes. A group of highly shared sequence variants was considered likely to be a technical artifact of the sequencing pipeline. In this cohort, only TCR beta chains were sequenced, and detectable features were limited by the absence of alpha or paired-chain data. Because HLA typing was missing for some donors at each locus, association tests included only the typed subset. Because counts were too low, roughly 18 rarely observed V segments, including chromosome 9 orphons, were left out of the earlier analysis of approximately 500 of the donors. Several of the top co-occurrence clusters appeared to be linked to parvovirus B19, influenza, CMV and Epstein-Barr virus, according to a later analysis. In the study, roughly 160 TCR beta chains were listed as associated with cytomegalovirus. A later analysis found that most CMV-associated TCR beta chains appeared HLA-restricted, with HLA associations seemingly driven largely by CMV exposure. Some IMGT-functional V segments, including TRBV6-2 and TRBV6-3, could not be told apart with the 87-base-pair reads, so those segments were excluded. Assigning TCR associations to individual alleles was difficult when HLA alleles, especially DR and DQ, strongly co-occurred. An association between a missense DCLRE1C variant and V-gene and J-gene trimming of TCR beta chains was found in a later genetic analysis and replicated in an independent cohort. In both the original and validation cohorts, the classifier was reported to diagnose cytomegalovirus status with high specificity and sensitivity. For the cohort, immune exposure information was limited to CMV serostatus.

Taken from cysteine to phenylalanine, the CDR3 has 16 residues. CDR3 DNA is the only sequence kept; it has 48 bases, read in frame from the first base. Germline trimming: 4 bases from V, 2 bases from J; junction bases outside gene matches: 5. The germline V gene encodes CDR1 LGHNA and CDR2 YSLEER. The method behind the library was the immunoSEQ multiplex PCR assay. For the multiplex PCR, a mixture combining 60 forward primers for TCR Vbeta segments and 13 reverse primers for TCR Jbeta segments was used. Amplification of the CDR3 region of rearranged TCR beta genes was performed with a multiplex PCR assay on genomic DNA. The amplified TCR beta libraries were sequenced on the Illumina HiSeq System as 87-base-pair reads. Turning to the authors' computational methods: In a later analysis, 77 million or so unique TCR beta chains were counted across the approximately 640 repertoires, and roughly 11 million of these chains were shared by at least two donors. Raw reads were error-corrected and collapsed into unique sequences with a nearest-neighbor algorithm that merged closely related sequences to remove PCR and sequencing errors. V, D and J gene segments were assigned by aligning CDR3 sequences to IMGT reference sequences. For a sequence to be retained, a match of at least six nucleotides was required to both a V gene segment and a J gene segment. A rearrangement was called productive if the CDR3 had no stop codons and remained in frame with V and J, and every other rearrangement was called non-productive. CDR3 was defined by IMGT convention, running from the second conserved V-encoded cysteine to the conserved J-encoded phenylalanine. The earlier analysis of 550 to 650 of the donors excluded any sequence lacking an unambiguous match to a single V gene segment. An earlier analysis of several hundred of the donors called V segments functional above 56.7% productive rearrangements and segregating when the between-donor standard deviation exceeded 5%. A statistical classification framework was developed to diagnose cytomegalovirus status using the catalog of TCR beta chain sequences. V and J gene assignment, in a later analysis, came from comparing TCR nucleotide sequences with IMGT/GENE-DB human TR gene sequences. In a later analysis, CDR3 sequences and most-parsimonious VDJ recombination scenarios were assigned using the TCRdist pipeline. In a later analysis, every TCR beta chain was defined by the combination of its CDR3 amino acid sequence and its V-gene family, and reads without a unique V-gene family were dropped. In a later analysis, 450 to 600 highly shared, low-generation-probability nucleotide sequences were removed to address suspected cross-contamination and a sequencing artifact. In a later analysis, a clonal expansion index for each public chain was calculated from normalized within-repertoire ranks of inferred template counts. In a later analysis, generation probabilities were computed using a VDJ recombination model fitted to out-of-frame rearrangements, and the results were checked against IGoR. A later analysis scored TCR-TCR, TCR-HLA and TCR-CMV co-occurrence with hypergeometric tests, applying a repertoire-size bias correction to TCR pairs. To estimate false discovery rates, a later analysis permuted the HLA or CMV assignments 20 times. In a later analysis, co-occurring TCRs were grouped using DBSCAN, and TCRdist sequence similarity was added for clustering within HLA-allele-positive subsets. Repertoires with fewer than 30,000 or more than 120,000 public chains, plus five repertoires with anomalous nucleotide sharing, were excluded from co-occurrence clustering. TCRdb limited this immuneACCESS table to in-frame rearrangements with V and J called. A share of clones is missing; checked studies link under half to unresolved V genes, and the rest is unexplained. The DNA gave D and trimming, while V, J and clone size come from that table. Within this sample are 210,000 or so clones, with about 89% of them counted one time only. The leading ten clones occupy approximately 1% of the sample.

The chain is made from TRBV4-3 and TRBJ1-3, with TRBD1 matching 10 junction bases. This receptor was identified in a woman aged 18 to 35 in good health and CMV-seronegative. Sequenced sample: PBMCs. The CDR3 has the sequence CASSRGQGGAGNTIYF. The nucleotide sequence reads TGCGCCAGCAGCCGTGGACAGGGGGGAGCTGGAAACACCATATATTTT.